This T cell receptor beta chain was identified during a study of T cell responses to AZD1222 COVID-19 vaccine. TCRdb's copy holds only in-frame clones and misses some; the assay was immunoSEQ multiplex PCR. The sample includes over 150,000 clones, about nine tenths of them seen just once. V dropped 0 bases and J dropped 7; count of bases not matched to a gene: 11. Germline V gene data show CDR1 as MGHRA and CDR2 as YSYEKL. CDR3 length: 17 amino acids. Study-wide results and limits: Vaccine-associated CD4 TCRs spanned spike, dominant at 160-218 and 743-854. Clonal diversity may have been underestimated, and the donors were mostly white British, with more females than males. Rises in breadth and depth of Spike-specific TCRs came after two AZD1222 doses.

As for this clone: The antigen remains unidentified.

The sample here was peripheral blood, taken on day 0 of AZD1222 vaccination. The J gene is TRBJ2-1, the V gene TRBV4-1, with TRBD1 identical over 8 bases. The sequence derives from an adult in good health. CDR3 amino acids: CASSQDMARGQMNEQFF. CDR3 nucleotide sequence: TGCGCCAGCAGCCAAGATATGGCCAGGGGGCAAATGAATGAGCAGTTCTTC.